This entry features one T cell receptor beta chain sequence. The PCR contained 60 Vbeta and 13 Jbeta primers. Assay: immunoSEQ multiplex PCR; the TCRdb copy retains only in-frame clones and omits some. The repertoire table contains tens of thousands of clones. This sample was taken from a study of cytomegalovirus exposure and HLA in healthy donors. The sequencing sample was made of PBMCs. The receptor comes from a female donor in good health and CMV-seropositive.

The CDR3 sequence is CASSFRQGGGEKLFF. DNA of the CDR3: TGTGCCAGCAGCTTCAGACAGGGGGGGGGTGAAAAACTGTTTTTT. This chain joins TRBV6-5 and TRBJ1-4, with TRBD1 matching over 9 bases. CDR1 is MNHEY, CDR2 SVGAGI, per germline. V lost 6 bases to trimming and J lost 7 bases; unmatched junction nucleotides: 9. The CDR3 runs to 15 residues.